The sequence of this T cell receptor (beta chain) was determined in a study of T cell repertoires in cytomegalovirus infection. At the level of the study: Researchers turned to recently identified HLA-C-restricted CMV epitopes as well as well-studied HLA-B-restricted ones. An indication of both CMV infection and matching HLA type came from public TCR beta signatures.

Overall study results and limits: HLA-C-restricted, CMV-specific TCR beta clonotypes were dominant ex vivo.

As for this clonotype: The antigen is undetermined.

TCRdb ran MiXCR on the reads and lists one entry per CDR3 protein. The repertoire holds approximately 500,000 distinct CDR3 sequences, with roughly a third as singletons. This sequence was found in a human donor in good health (CMV status not recorded). Some clones in this sample may be carry-over from other donors' samples. The sequencing used cultured PBMCs, collected from culture after CMV antigen stimulation.

CDR3 region: CASSQVSSMEGYTDTQYF. Here the CDR3 DNA reads TGCGCCAGCAGCCAGGTATCATCTATGGAGGGCTACACAGATACGCAGTATTTT. This sequence joins TRBV4-3 and TRBJ2-3; D may be TRBD2 (6 bases). Trimming took 3 bases from V and 2 from J, leaving 21 bases between them. CDR1 and CDR2 (germline): LGHNA, YSLEER. This CDR3 has 18 amino acids.